The 16 T cell receptor beta chains in this list originate from one sample, sequenced in a study of blood T cell repertoires in COVID-19. Sequencing used immunoSEQ multiplex PCR; TCRdb keeps in-frame clones, though not all of them. The top ten clones hold 1% to 1.5% of a sample with a few hundred thousand clones, more than 70% of them seen once. Sequencing was done on a sample of PBMCs or T cells enriched from blood (not recorded which). The receptors derive from a woman in her thirties or forties with acute COVID-19.

This rearrangement joins TRBV28 to TRBJ1-5, with D perhaps matching TRBD1 (5 bases). V lost 5 bases and J 6 bases, leaving 14 bases between the germline ends. CDR1 is MDHEN, CDR2 SYDVKM, per germline. The CDR3 covers 14 residues. The CDR3 DNA reads as TGTGCCAGCAGTCCTAATTCGGGGGTTCAGCCCCAGCATTTT. Its translation is CASSPNSGVQPQHF.

The chain has TRBV21-1 and TRBJ2-7; the table's D gene call, TRBD2, was not cross checked with the DNA. TRBV21-1 is deemed a pseudogene. CDR3 length equals 15 residues. The chain's CDR3 is CASSKGREAPPEQYF. In DNA, the CDR3 is TGTGCCAGCAGCAAAGGGCGGGAAGCACCTCCCGAGCAGTACTTC.

The CDR3 bases are TGTGCCAGCACCTTAGAGGTGACAGGGCGCTCCTACAATGAGCAGTTCTTC. Translated: CASTLEVTGRSYNEQFF. This chain joins TRBV4-2 and TRBJ2-1, with 7 bases aligning to TRBD1. The trim removed 7 bases at V and 0 bases at J, leaving 12 bases unmatched. Looked up from germline, CDR1 is LGHNA and CDR2 is YNFKEQ. The CDR3 length is 17 residues.

The rearrangement uses TRBV7-8 and TRBJ1-1; TRBD1 aligns across 9 bases. The CDR3 consists of 18 residues. The V and J ends lost 5 bases and 1 base, in that order; junction bases with no gene match: 14. The germline CDR1 and CDR2 sequences are SGHVS and FQNEAQ. This CDR3 reads CASSIPRTGGGRNTEAFF. In nucleotides, the CDR3 is TGTGCCAGCAGCATCCCCCGTACAGGGGGCGGGAGGAACACTGAAGCTTTCTTT. The full variable domain, completed using reference TRBV7-8 and TRBJ1-1, is GAGVSQSPRYKVAKRGQDVALRCDPISGHVSLFWYQQALGQGPEFLTYFQNEAQLDKSGLPSDRFFAERPEGSVSTLKIQRTQQEDSAVYLCASSIPRTGGGRNTEAFFGQGTRLTVV.

This chain connects TRBV28 to TRBJ2-3; possibly TRBD2 for D (5 bases). The V gene lost 3 bases and the J gene lost 3 bases, with 10 bases spanning the gap. Germline lookup yields CDR1 MDHEN and CDR2 SYDVKM. The CDR3 runs 14 residues. The CDR3 nucleotides are TGTGCCAGCAGTTTGGCCAGGAGGACAGATACGCAGTATTTT. Its translation: CASSLARRTDTQYF.

This chain connects TRBV28 to TRBJ1-1; D is undetermined. With 6 bases removed from V and 1 base from J, the gap between germline ends came to 9 bases. The CDR3 is 13 amino acids. Per germline, CDR1 MDHEN and CDR2 SYDVKM. The CDR3 nucleotides are TGTGCCAGCAGCACCAGACAGAACACTGAAGCTTTCTTT. Residues: CASSTRQNTEAFF.

The chain is built from TRBV18 and TRBJ2-7; 7 bases agree with TRBD1. Germline V lookup: CDR1 KGHSH, CDR2 LQKENI. This CDR3 has 13 amino acids. Germline trimming cut 3 bases from V and 3 bases from J; bases unmatched to any gene: 2. CDR3 coding DNA: TGTGCCAGCTCACCGGGACAGATCTACGAGCAGTACGTC. Residues: CASSPGQIYEQYV.

The chain couples TRBV21-1 to TRBJ2-3; the tabulated D call, TRBD2, remains unverified against the DNA. TRBV21-1 is noted as a pseudogene. This CDR3 comprises 15 residues. The CDR3 sequence is CASSKDGRAPDTQYF. The CDR3 coding sequence is TGTGCCAGCAGCAAAGACGGGAGGGCCCCAGATACGCAGTATTTT.

This chain connects TRBV3-1 (or the pseudogene TRBV3-2) to TRBJ1-4, with TRBD1 matching 9 bases. Germline CDR1 is LGHDT and CDR2 is YNNKEL (reference sequence). This CDR3 is built from 11 residues. This CDR3 reads CGTGANEKLFF. The DNA for the CDR3 is TGTGGGACAGGGGCTAATGAAAAACTGTTTTTT.

The chain has TRBV28 and TRBJ2-1; 7 bases map to TRBD1. J was trimmed by 6 bases and V by 4 bases; bases with no gene match: 3. Germline V CDR1 and CDR2: MDHEN, SYDVKM. The CDR3 spans 13 residues. The CDR3 DNA sequence: TGTGCCAGCAGTTGGTCAGGGGGCAATGAGCAGTTCTTC. It is translated as CASSWSGGNEQFF.

The rearrangement joins TRBV6-5 to TRBJ2-5; tentatively, D is TRBD2 (6 bases). This CDR3 comprises 14 residues. Germline V gene sequence: CDR1 MNHEY, CDR2 SVGAGI. The V end was cut by 7 bases, the J end by 5 bases, with 17 bases between. The CDR3 DNA sequence: TGTGCCAGCACTCAATGGGAGCGGGCGGAGACCCAGTACTTC. It encodes CASTQWERAETQYF.

This chain links TRBV10-3 with TRBJ2-5; 7 positions agree with TRBD1. The V gene's germline CDR1 is ENHRY and CDR2 SYGVKD. CDR3 length: 15 residues. The V segment lost 3 bases and the J segment 5 bases; nucleotides outside the gene matches: 9. The CDR3 sequence is CAISEPRQGRETQYF. In DNA, the CDR3 is TGTGCCATCAGTGAACCTAGACAGGGACGGGAGACCCAGTACTTC.

The chain is built from TRBV27 and TRBJ2-1, with 9 bases that match TRBD1. CDR1 and CDR2 (germline): MNHEY, SMNVEV (reference sequence). This CDR3 is built from 15 residues. V lost 5 bases, J lost 8 bases, and 10 bases stayed unmatched. CDR3 sequence: CASSPRTGVKDEQFF. CDR3 sequence (DNA): TGTGCCAGCAGTCCTCGGACAGGGGTAAAAGATGAGCAGTTCTTC.

This chain uses TRBV6-2 or TRBV6-3 with TRBJ2-1; the D is unclear. This CDR3 contains 14 residues. Looked up from germline, CDR1 is MNHEY and CDR2 is SVGEGT. Trimming shortened V by 0 bases and J by 7 bases, and 10 bases separated the two germline ends. CDR3 DNA sequence: TGTGCCAGCAGTTACTCGATAGGCAGGAATGAGCAGTTCTTC. Its protein is CASSYSIGRNEQFF.

V usage is TRBV14 and J usage is TRBJ1-2, with TRBD1 identical over 8 bases. J was trimmed by 6 bases and V by 1 base; bases with no gene match: 10. This CDR3 comprises 16 residues. CDR1 is SGHDN and CDR2 is FVKESK in the germline V gene. The CDR3 protein is CASSQGRTGIRNGYTF. Here the CDR3 DNA reads TGTGCCAGCAGCCAAGGCAGGACAGGGATTAGGAATGGCTACACCTTC.

In its sample, this clone was seen a few times. The rearrangement links TRBV30 to TRBJ1-5; 10 positions match TRBD1. There are 15 residues in the CDR3. CDR1 is GTSNPN, CDR2 SVGIG, per germline (reference sequence). V dropped 1 base and J dropped 7; count of bases not matched to a gene: 7. The CDR3 here is CAWSASGTGVQPQHF. The CDR3 nucleotides read TGTGCCTGGAGTGCTTCCGGGACAGGGGTACAGCCCCAGCATTTT.